This T cell receptor beta chain stems from a study of T cells in localized non-small cell lung cancer. Study-wide points: A median of about 52 clones ranked among the top 100 in tumor appeared in adjacent lung.

Profiled with immunoSEQ multiplex PCR; TCRdb holds only in-frame clones, not every one. The data hold about 33,000 clones, with around 77% observed a single time. Trimming removed 5 bases at V and 1 base at J, with 9 bases between. The germline gives CDR1 MNHNS, CDR2 SASEGT. The CDR3 spans 14 residues. For this clone: Its antigen is currently unknown.

Sequencing was performed on peripheral blood, taken before any cancer treatment. The J gene is TRBJ1-5, the V gene TRBV6-1; D gene uncertain. This receptor was taken from a male donor older than 55 with stage III squamous cell lung carcinoma. CDR3 region: CASSRGRSNQPQHF. As DNA, the CDR3 is TGTGCCAGCAGTAGAGGACGGAGCAATCAGCCCCAGCATTTT.